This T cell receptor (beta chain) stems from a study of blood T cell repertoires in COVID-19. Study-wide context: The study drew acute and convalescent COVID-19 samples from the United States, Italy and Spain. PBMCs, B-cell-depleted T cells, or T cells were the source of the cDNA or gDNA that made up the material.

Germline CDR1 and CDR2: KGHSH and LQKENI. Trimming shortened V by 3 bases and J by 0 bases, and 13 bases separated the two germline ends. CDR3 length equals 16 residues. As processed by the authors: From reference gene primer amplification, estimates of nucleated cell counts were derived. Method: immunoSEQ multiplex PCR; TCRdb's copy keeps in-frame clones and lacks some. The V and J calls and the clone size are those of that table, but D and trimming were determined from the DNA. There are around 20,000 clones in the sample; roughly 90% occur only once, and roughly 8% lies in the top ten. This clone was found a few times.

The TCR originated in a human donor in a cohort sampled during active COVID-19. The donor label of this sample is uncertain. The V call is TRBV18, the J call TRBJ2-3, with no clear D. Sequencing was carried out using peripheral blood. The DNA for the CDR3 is TGTGCCAGCTCACCCCCGGAGATTTACAGCACAGATACGCAGTATTTT. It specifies CASSPPEIYSTDTQYF.